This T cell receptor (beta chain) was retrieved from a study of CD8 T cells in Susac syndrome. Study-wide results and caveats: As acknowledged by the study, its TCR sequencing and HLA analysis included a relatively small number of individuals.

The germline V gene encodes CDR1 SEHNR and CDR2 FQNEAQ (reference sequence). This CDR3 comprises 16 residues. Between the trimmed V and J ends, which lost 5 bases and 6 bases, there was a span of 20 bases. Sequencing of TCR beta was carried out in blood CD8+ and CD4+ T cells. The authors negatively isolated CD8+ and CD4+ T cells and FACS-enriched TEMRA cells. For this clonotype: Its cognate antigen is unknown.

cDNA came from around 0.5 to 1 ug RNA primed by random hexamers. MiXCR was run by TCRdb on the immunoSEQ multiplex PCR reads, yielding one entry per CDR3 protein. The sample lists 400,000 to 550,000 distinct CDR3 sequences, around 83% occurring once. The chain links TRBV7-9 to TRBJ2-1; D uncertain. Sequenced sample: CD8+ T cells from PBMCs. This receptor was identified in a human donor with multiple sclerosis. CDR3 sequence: CASSPPPVNFANEQFF. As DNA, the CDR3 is TGTGCCAGCAGCCCTCCTCCAGTTAATTTTGCCAATGAGCAGTTCTTC.